The sequence of this T cell receptor beta chain was determined in a study of T cell responses to AZD1222 COVID-19 vaccine. General observations from the study: White British people made up most donors, females outnumbered males, and clonal diversity was possibly underestimated. Spike-specific TCR depth and breadth grew after two AZD1222 doses.

Trimming removed 5 bases at V and 3 bases at J, with 8 bases between. The CDR3 spans 13 residues. Germline V lookup: CDR1 LNHDA, CDR2 SQIVND (reference sequence). As regards this clone: Its antigen is still unknown.

Measured with immunoSEQ multiplex PCR; TCRdb has only the in-frame clones, and not every one. This sample carries 100,000 or so clones, 80% to 90% of them seen once, and the ten largest clones take 10% to 13%. The chain is built from TRBV19 and TRBJ2-1; D may be TRBD1 (6 bases). The sample here was peripheral blood, taken 28 days after the second AZD1222 dose. The sequence came from an adult who received the AZD1222 COVID-19 vaccine. Here the CDR3 reads CASSPTGYNEQFF. Here the CDR3 DNA reads TGTGCCAGTAGTCCGACAGGCTACAATGAGCAGTTCTTC.